A single sample is the source of the 29 T cell receptor beta chains below, sequenced in a study of CD8+CD57+ T cells in acquired aplastic anemia. CDR3 and TCR beta VDJ profiling relied on genomic DNA as the template. From the reads, TCRdb called clonotypes with MiXCR, one entry per CDR3 protein. The sample has around 180,000 distinct CDR3 sequences, about 64% seen once; the top ten hold about 41%. The sequenced material came from sorted CD4+, CD8+, or CD8+CD57+ T cells (not recorded which) from PBMCs. The receptors shown here come from a human donor in good health.

In its sample, this clonotype was seen once. The chain couples TRBV7-2 to TRBJ2-3, with D possibly being TRBD2 (6 bases). This CDR3 comprises 15 residues. The germline V gene has CDR1 SGHTA and CDR2 FQGNSA. The V gene lost 8 bases and the J gene lost 0 bases, with 15 bases spanning the gap. The CDR3 protein is CASRTPGLSTDTQYF. Written as DNA, the CDR3 is TGTGCCAGCCGCACACCGGGACTTAGCACAGATACGCAGTATTTT.

Regarding this clonotype: Possible read error: a much larger clone is one base away. The chain links TRBV28 to TRBJ2-1, with TRBD2 matching 9 bases. Trimming at V came to 5 bases and at J to 9 bases, leaving 5 bases not matched to a gene. Germline CDR1 reads MDHEN; CDR2 reads SYDVKM. The CDR3 contains 13 residues. The CDR3 here is CASSVHSGGEQFF. CDR3 bases: TGTGCCAGCAGTGTCCATAGCGGGGGTGAGCAGTTCTTC. The entire variable domain, with the rest obtained from reference TRBV28 and TRBJ2-1, is as follows: DVKVTQSSRYLVKRTGEKVFLECVQDMDHENMFWYRQDPGLGLRLIYFSYDVKMKEKGDIPEGYSVSREKKERFSLILESASTNQTSMYLCASSVHSGGEQFFGPGTRLTVL.

There are a few counts of this clonotype. This chain connects TRBV5-1 to TRBJ1-6; D remains unclear. The V and J ends lost 0 bases and 8 bases respectively, with 9 bases between them. This CDR3 comprises 14 residues. The germline V gene has CDR1 SGHRS and CDR2 YFSETQ. This CDR3 is CASSLGAGHSPLHF. CDR3 sequence (DNA): TGCGCCAGCAGCTTGGGGGCTGGGCATTCACCCCTCCACTTT. The full variable domain, its missing parts supplied by reference TRBV5-1 and TRBJ1-6, is KAGVTQTPRYLIKTRGQQVTLSCSPISGHRSVSWYQQTPGQGLQFLFEYFSETQRNKGNFPGRFSGRQFSNSRSEMNVSTLELGDSALYLCASSLGAGHSPLHFGNGTRLTVT.

V usage is TRBV7-9 and J usage is TRBJ1-2; D unresolved. The ends were cut back, 3 bases at V and 8 bases at J, with 13 bases in the middle. In germline, CDR1 is SEHNR, CDR2 FQNEAQ (reference sequence). There are 13 residues in the CDR3. CDR3 coding DNA: TGTGCCAGCAGCTTTTTAGGGCTGGAGGGCTACACCTTC. This gives the protein CASSFLGLEGYTF.

The chain's CDR3 is CAISEGTGSNTGELFF. CDR3 coding DNA: TGTGCCATCAGTGAGGGGACAGGGTCTAACACCGGGGAGCTGTTTTTT. This sequence joins TRBV10-3 and TRBJ2-2, with TRBD1 identical over 9 bases. V was pared by 2 bases and J by 2 bases, with 3 bases of the junction left unmatched. This CDR3 has 16 amino acids. CDR1 ENHRY and CDR2 SYGVKD come from the germline V gene.

The chain has TRBV10-3 and TRBJ2-3, with unresolved D. The CDR3 loop spans 15 amino acids. The germline V and J ends were trimmed by 5 bases and 0 bases, with 12 bases remaining between them. From germline, CDR1 is ENHRY and CDR2 SYGVKD. This CDR3 reads CAISSATESTDTQYF. DNA for the CDR3: TGTGCCATCAGTTCGGCGACCGAAAGCACAGATACGCAGTATTTT.

This rearrangement joins TRBV12-3 or TRBV12-4 to TRBJ1-2; TRBD1 might be the D (5 bases). V was clipped by 7 bases and J by 6 bases, with 12 bases between them. CDR3 length: 12 residues. The chain's CDR3 is CASNLRGNGYTF. For the CDR3, the DNA is TGTGCCAGCAATCTAAGGGGCAATGGCTACACCTTC.

The V call is TRBV5-1, the J call TRBJ2-1; D is possibly TRBD1 or TRBD2 (5 bases each). V was cut by 2 bases and J by 6 bases, with 15 bases left in between. The CDR3 spans 15 residues. From germline, CDR1 is SGHRS and CDR2 YFSETQ. The CDR3 region has the DNA TGCGCCAGCAGCTTCTCCCCCATTGGGACCAATGAGCAGTTCTTC. It codes for CASSFSPIGTNEQFF.

The chain couples TRBV12-3 or TRBV12-4 to TRBJ1-1; TRBD1 is a possible D gene (6 bases). The CDR3 extends over 16 amino acids. This CDR3 reads CASDPSAGAMNTEAFF. DNA for the CDR3: TGTGCTAGTGACCCTTCGGCAGGGGCCATGAACACTGAAGCTTTCTTT.

The chain links TRBV19 to TRBJ2-3; 9 bases align to TRBD2. Germline CDR1 is LNHDA and CDR2 is SQIVND (reference sequence). V lost 9 bases, J lost 6 bases, and 22 bases stayed unmatched. This CDR3 is built from 18 residues. The CDR3 DNA is TGTGCCAGCAGTCCCCTGGCGGGGGGTAGCGGGAGTCCTGATACGCAGTATTTT. The encoded protein is CASSPLAGGSGSPDTQYF.

The CDR3, as DNA: TGTGCCAGCAGCCCCTTAGGAGAGCTGTTTTTT. Its protein is CASSPLGELFF. The rearrangement links TRBV7-9 to TRBJ2-2; unclear D gene. This CDR3 has 11 residues. CDR1 is SEHNR and CDR2 is FQNEAQ in the germline V gene (reference sequence). The V gene lost 5 bases and the J gene lost 11 bases, with 9 bases spanning the gap. Combining the CDR3 with reference TRBV7-9 and TRBJ2-2 gives the whole variable domain DTGVSQNPRHKITKRGQNVTFRCDPISEHNRLYWYRQTLGQGPEFLTYFQNEAQLEKSRLLSDRFSAERPKGSFSTLEIQRTEQGDSAMYLCASSPLGELFFGEGSRLTVL.

Details on this clonotype: An end of the junction differs from the germline gene, which may be a read error. The chain joins TRBV6-4 to TRBJ2-3; D not certain. The CDR3 consists of 15 residues. The germline gives CDR1 MRHNA, CDR2 SNTAGT. The CDR3 region is CASGDGEGLPDTQYF. As DNA, the CDR3 is TGTGCCAGCGGTGATGGGGAAGGTCTCCCAGATACGCAGTATTTT.

This clonotype was recorded once. The chain links TRBV12-3 or TRBV12-4 to TRBJ1-6, with D unresolved. V lost 7 bases and J 7 bases, leaving 14 bases between the germline ends. The CDR3 has 14 amino acids. The CDR3 sequence: CASTPTEANSPLHF. The CDR3 DNA is TGTGCCAGCACACCTACAGAGGCCAATTCACCCCTCCACTTT.

This clonotype showed up just a few times. The chain joins TRBV9 to TRBJ2-5; 7 bases are shared with TRBD2. The CDR3 covers 15 residues. Germline CDR1 SGDLS, CDR2 YYNGEE. The junction had 10 bases not matched to a gene; V was cut back by 3 bases and J by 5 bases. The CDR3 region is CASSASPGGGETQYF. The CDR3 region has the DNA TGTGCCAGCAGCGCTTCTCCTGGGGGGGGTGAGACCCAGTACTTC.

This clonotype was observed many times. The CDR3 nucleotides are TGTGCCAGCAGCGAAGGGACAGGGAAAAGCACAGATACGCAGTATTTT. Protein sequence: CASSEGTGKSTDTQYF. The rearrangement links TRBV11-2 to TRBJ2-3; 9 positions agree with TRBD1. The germline V gene encodes CDR1 SGHAT and CDR2 FQNNGV. This CDR3 comprises 16 residues. The J segment lost 0 bases and the V segment lost 5 bases, leaving 6 bases of the junction unmatched.

This clonotype occurred many times. The genes are TRBV5-1 and TRBJ2-7; 9 bases line up with TRBD2. With V trimmed by 0 bases and J by 6 bases, 16 bases remained unmatched. CDR3 size: 18 residues. CDR1 SGHRS and CDR2 YFSETQ come from the germline V gene. The chain's CDR3 is CASSLVGAGGPILSEQYF. Here the CDR3 DNA reads TGCGCCAGCAGCTTGGTAGGAGCGGGAGGCCCCATCCTATCCGAGCAGTACTTC.

The rearrangement links TRBV9 to TRBJ2-2; D gene uncertain. Germline-derived CDR1 and CDR2 are SGDLS and YYNGEE. Trimming took 0 bases from V and 6 from J, leaving 12 bases between them. The CDR3 extends over 15 amino acids. The CDR3 sequence is CASSVDRTLPGELFF. The CDR3 coding sequence is TGTGCCAGCAGCGTAGATAGGACCCTCCCCGGGGAGCTGTTTTTT.

This clonotype was detected a few times. V is TRBV30 and J is TRBJ2-1; D is perhaps TRBD2 (6 bases). V was clipped by 1 base and J by 10 bases, with 26 bases between them. Per the germline V gene, CDR1 is GTSNPN and CDR2 is SVGIG (reference sequence). The CDR3 sequence is 17 residues long. The CDR3 DNA follows: TGTGCCTGGAGTGCCTCTAGCGACCAAACCCGATTCTGGGAGCAGTTCTTC. Translated: CAWSASSDQTRFWEQFF.

This chain links TRBV2 with TRBJ2-1; possibly TRBD1 for D (6 bases). With 6 bases removed from V and 4 bases from J, the gap between germline ends came to 13 bases. Germline V CDR1 and CDR2: SNHLY, FYNNEI. This CDR3 is 14 amino acids long. The CDR3, as DNA: TGTGCCAGCAGCCGCACGGGACAATACAATGAGCAGTTCTTC. Protein: CASSRTGQYNEQFF.

The CDR3 here is CSAPGPDFTDDSPLHF. The DNA of the CDR3 is TGCAGTGCCCCGGGACCGGATTTTACCGACGATTCACCCCTCCACTTT. The chain employs TRBV20-1 and TRBJ1-6; possibly TRBD1 for D (5 bases). The CDR3 runs 16 residues. The V gene lost 6 bases and the J gene lost 8 bases, with 23 bases spanning the gap. Germline V gene sequence: CDR1 DFQATT, CDR2 SNEGSKA (reference sequence).

This clonotype was counted a few times. V and J are TRBV20-1 and TRBJ2-7; the match to TRBD2 covers 12 bases. The J call may be in error: the DNA end matches TRBJ2-5 better. The CDR3 has 18 amino acids. CDR1 and CDR2 (germline): DFQATT, SNEGSKA (reference sequence). DNA for the CDR3: TGCAGTGCTAGGACAAAGCTAGCGGGAGGGCCTCGGGAAGAGACCCAGTACTTC. Translated: CSARTKLAGGPREETQYF.

This clonotype was recorded a few times. V is TRBV20-1 and J is TRBJ2-7, with D possibly matching TRBD1 (5 bases). The V and J ends lost 1 base and 6 bases respectively, with 13 bases between them. This CDR3 spans 13 amino acids. Germline V lookup: CDR1 DFQATT, CDR2 SNEGSKA (reference sequence). The CDR3 protein is CSARGRAQLEQYF. Here the CDR3 DNA reads TGCAGTGCTAGAGGCAGGGCTCAACTCGAGCAGTACTTC.

The chain employs TRBV6-5 and TRBJ1-4; D is uncertain. Germline assignment: CDR1 MNHEY and CDR2 SVGAGI. Trimming took 6 bases from V and 3 from J, leaving 5 bases between them. This CDR3 has 12 amino acids. The CDR3 protein is CASRSPNEKLFF. For the CDR3, the DNA is TGTGCCAGCAGGTCTCCTAATGAAAAACTGTTTTTT.

The V and J genes are TRBV19 and TRBJ2-7; D is perhaps TRBD1 or TRBD2 (5 bases each). With 6 bases removed from V and 2 bases from J, the gap between germline ends came to 23 bases. The CDR3 spans 17 residues. The germline V gene has CDR1 LNHDA and CDR2 SQIVND (reference sequence). DNA for the CDR3: TGTGCCAGTAGAAGTAGTGCGACCGGGACGGAGCCCTACGAGCAGTACTTC. Translation gives CASRSSATGTEPYEQYF.

This clonotype was seen many times. The chain uses TRBV2 and TRBJ2-5; the D gene is possibly TRBD1 (6 bases). Between the trimmed V and J ends, which lost 4 bases and 4 bases, there was a span of 13 bases. The CDR3 spans 14 residues. The germline CDR1 and CDR2 sequences are SNHLY and FYNNEI. CDR3 DNA: TGTGCCAGCAGTGTAAGGGGGACGGGAGAGACCCAGTACTTC. This codes for CASSVRGTGETQYF.

The gene calls are TRBV20-1 and TRBJ2-3; D is unclear. V was shortened by 1 base and J by 3 bases, with 17 bases between the two germline ends. This CDR3 is 16 amino acids long. Germline loops: CDR1 DFQATT, CDR2 SNEGSKA (reference sequence). The chain's CDR3 is CSARVYQDLSTDTQYF. In DNA, the CDR3 is TGCAGTGCTAGAGTTTACCAGGACCTGTCAACAGATACGCAGTATTTT.

Only a few counts were recorded for this clonotype. The chain joins TRBV3-1 to TRBJ1-3, with no clear D. V dropped 4 bases and J dropped 2 bases, with 6 bases sitting between them. The germline V gene encodes CDR1 LGHDT and CDR2 YNNKEL (reference sequence). This CDR3 spans 13 amino acids. Here the CDR3 reads CASSPPPGNTIYF. DNA of the CDR3: TGTGCCAGCAGCCCCCCCCCTGGAAACACCATATATTTT.

The chain recombines TRBV5-4 with TRBJ2-5; 7 positions match TRBD1. J gave up 5 bases and V 8 bases, and 12 bases lay outside the gene matches. The CDR3 totals 14 residues. Germline lookup yields CDR1 SGHNT and CDR2 YYREEE (reference sequence). The CDR3 nucleotides are TGTGCCAGTAGGAGAGGGGGCGAAGGGGAGACCCAGTACTTC. Translating it yields CASRRGGEGETQYF. Using reference TRBV5-4 and TRBJ2-5 for the parts outside the CDR3, the full variable domain is ETGVTQSPTHLIKTRGQQVTLRCSSQSGHNTVSWYQQALGQGPQFIFQYYREEENGRGNFPPRFSGLQFPNYSSELNVNALELDDSALYLCASRRGGEGETQYFGPGTRLLVL.

The V call is TRBV24-1, the J call TRBJ2-5; D not resolved. The CDR3 consists of 13 residues. V was shortened by 3 bases and J by 7 bases, with 11 bases between the two germline ends. Per the germline V gene, CDR1 is KGHDR and CDR2 is SFDVKD. The CDR3 DNA sequence: TGTGCCACCAGTGATCCGGCCCCGGGGACCCAGTACTTC. It is translated as CATSDPAPGTQYF.